Reported below is one T cell receptor (beta chain). Libraries were prepared by immunoSEQ multiplex PCR; TCRdb keeps only in-frame clonotypes and omits some of them. The table has about 400,000 clones, just under 95% seen once. This entry is derived from a study of shared T cell receptors in the human thymus. This CDR3 comprises 15 residues. Germline values: CDR1 MDHEN, CDR2 SYDVKM. V was trimmed by 6 bases and J by 1 base, leaving 14 bases between them. The chain combines TRBV28 with TRBJ2-3, with a weak D call TRBD1 (6 bases). This clonotype originated in a human donor. The sample comprised thymocytes. The chain's CDR3 is CASRETGLRTDTQYF. Here the CDR3 DNA reads TGTGCCAGCAGAGAAACAGGGTTACGCACAGATACGCAGTATTTT.